This entry concerns a single T cell receptor beta chain. Its target is not known. This sample is part of a study of identifying expanded T cells in peripheral blood. No infections or other immune events were documented during collection. Study-wide findings and caveats: About 1.3 clones differed between technical replicates, versus roughly 16 and 20 over time.

V lost 0 bases, J lost 8 bases, and 5 bases lay in between. In germline, CDR1 is SGHRS, CDR2 YFSETQ. The CDR3 contains 11 residues. The protocol was immunoSEQ multiplex PCR, while the TCRdb copy is restricted to in-frame clones and leaves out a portion. In the table there are around 68,000 clones, around 87% of which are singletons. The source material was blood. This rearrangement joins TRBV5-1 to TRBJ1-2; D is ambiguous. This clonotype was obtained from a person aged 18-70 years in good health. CDR3 DNA: TGCGCCAGCAGCTTGGAGGGCGGCTACACCTTC. This codes for CASSLEGGYTF.